The present T cell receptor (beta chain) was sequenced within a study of T-cell memory formation after mild COVID-19. TCRdb reprocessed the 5' RACE reads via MiXCR and lists one record per CDR3 protein. This sample has some 350,000 distinct CDR3 sequences, with about 15% found just once. CDR3 length: 20 amino acids. J was trimmed by 4 bases and V by 4 bases; bases with no gene match: 18. Germline V gene lookup returns CDR1 SEHNR and CDR2 FQNEAQ (reference sequence). This receptor was taken from a man aged 18 to 30 who had mild COVID-19 (a few samples of this study predate the infection). Cell type and time point are not known. The rearrangement joins TRBV7-9 to TRBJ2-2; 10 nucleotides agree with TRBD1. Sequenced material: PBMCs or a T cell subset sorted from them (not recorded which). The CDR3 loop reads CASSYPLPGTGARGTGELFF. For the CDR3, the DNA is TGTGCCAGCAGCTACCCCCTCCCCGGGACAGGGGCTCGGGGCACCGGGGAGCTGTTTTTT.